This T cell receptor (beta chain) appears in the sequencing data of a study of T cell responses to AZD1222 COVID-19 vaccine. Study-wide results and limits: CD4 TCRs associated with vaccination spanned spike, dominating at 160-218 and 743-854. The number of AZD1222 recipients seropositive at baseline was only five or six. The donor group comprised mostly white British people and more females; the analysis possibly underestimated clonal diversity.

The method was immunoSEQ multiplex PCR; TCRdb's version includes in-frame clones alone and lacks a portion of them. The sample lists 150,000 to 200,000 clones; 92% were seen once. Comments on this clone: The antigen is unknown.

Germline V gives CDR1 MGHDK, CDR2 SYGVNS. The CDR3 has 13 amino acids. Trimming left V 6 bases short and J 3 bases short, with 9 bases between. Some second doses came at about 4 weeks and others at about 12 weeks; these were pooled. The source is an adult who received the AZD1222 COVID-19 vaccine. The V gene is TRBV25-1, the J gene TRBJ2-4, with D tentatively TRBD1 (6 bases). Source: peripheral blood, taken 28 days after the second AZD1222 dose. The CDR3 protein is CASRGQLKNIQYF. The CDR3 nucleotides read TGTGCCAGCAGGGGACAACTCAAAAACATTCAGTACTTC.